The next 5 T cell receptor beta chains were all read from a single sample in a study of blood T cells in healthy people across ages. The use of a sample-barcoded 5' primer and a J-beta primer mix characterized a second PCR of about 7 to 12 cycles. TCRdb processed the 5' RACE reads anew with MiXCR; each CDR3 protein has one entry. The sample lists 850,000 to 1,000,000 distinct CDR3 sequences; around 48% were seen once. Sequencing used blood. All receptors come from a man aged 25-45 years in good health.

This clonotype came up once. The DNA for the CDR3 is TGTGCCAGCAGCGTCGCAGGGGGCCAGATACGGCCCCAAGAGACCCAGTACTTC. Translated, it gives CASSVAGGQIRPQETQYF. The J gene is TRBJ2-5, the V gene TRBV28; 8 bases match TRBD1. The V and J ends lost 6 bases and 1 base, in that order; junction bases with no gene match: 16. The CDR3 has 18 amino acids. Per the germline V gene, CDR1 is MDHEN and CDR2 is SYDVKM. Full variable domain (remainder filled in from reference TRBV28 and TRBJ2-5): DVKVTQSSRYLVKRTGEKVFLECVQDMDHENMFWYRQDPGLGLRLIYFSYDVKMKEKGDIPEGYSVSREKKERFSLILESASTNQTSMYLCASSVAGGQIRPQETQYFGPGTRLLVL.

This clonotype has a handful of counts. The rearrangement links TRBV9 to TRBJ2-5; possibly TRBD1 or TRBD2 for D (5 bases each). The CDR3 is 15 amino acids. CDR1 and CDR2 from the germline V gene are SGDLS and YYNGEE. The V end lost 4 bases, the J end lost 5 bases, and 18 bases lay between the germline ends. CDR3 sequence: CASSKDEGTSETQYF. The CDR3 region has the DNA TGTGCCAGCAGCAAAGACGAGGGGACCAGCGAGACCCAGTACTTC.

The CDR3 sequence is CASSQGEGTYEQYF. In DNA form, the CDR3 reads TGTGCCAGCAGCCAAGGGGAGGGAACCTACGAGCAGTACTTC. The chain employs TRBV3-1 and TRBJ2-4; 7 bases align to TRBD2. Judging by the DNA end, TRBJ2-7 fits better; the J call may be wrong. The CDR3 covers 14 residues. CDR1 and CDR2 (germline): LGHDT, YNNKEL (reference sequence).

The V gene is TRBV20-1, the J gene TRBJ1-2, with a weak D call TRBD1 (5 bases). V was shortened by 4 bases and J by 4 bases, with 19 bases between the two germline ends. The CDR3 has 15 residues. Per germline, CDR1 DFQATT and CDR2 SNEGSKA (reference sequence). The CDR3 sequence: CSAIAWEQGRYGYTF. The CDR3 nucleotides read TGCAGTGCTATTGCGTGGGAGCAGGGACGCTATGGCTACACCTTC.

There are a few counts of this clonotype. V usage is TRBV29-1 and J usage is TRBJ2-5; 11 bases align to TRBD1. The better agreement between TRBJ2-7 and the DNA end casts doubt on the J call. Germline CDR1 and CDR2: SQVTM and ANQGSEA. CDR3 length: 13 residues. CDR3 sequence: CSVAGQGVDEQYF. The CDR3 DNA is TGCAGCGTAGCGGGACAGGGGGTGGACGAGCAGTACTTC.